This is a list of T cell receptor beta chains from one sample in a study of T cells in Graves' hyperthyroidism and ophthalmopathy. Via MiXCR, TCRdb re-called the multiplex PCR reads, giving one row per CDR3 protein. Among almost 250,000 distinct CDR3 sequences listed, around 25% were seen once. Sequenced sample: blood. The source is a middle-aged woman with Graves' ophthalmopathy. Both conserved end residues are part of each CDR3. The order of the fields is CDR3 DNA, CDR3 protein, V gene, J gene, clone size, D gene. D genes are given only for firm matches. The listing skips clone size in some rows; elsewhere it reads once, few, many or a size class.

TGTGCCAGCGTAGGGGGAGTGCGGACTGAAGCTTTCTTT,CASVGGVRTEAFF,TRBV28,TRBJ1-1,many,-
TGTGCCAGCAGTTACAGGGGGATGCGACAAGAGACCCAGTACTTC,CASSYRGMRQETQYF,TRBV27,TRBJ2-5,many,TRBD1
TGTGCCAGCAGCGTAGGTTGGGGTGCCAACACTGAAGCTTTCTTT,CASSVGWGANTEAFF,TRBV9,TRBJ1-1,once,-
TGCAGCGTTGGGACAGGGGGCAATCAGCCCCAGCATTTT,CSVGTGGNQPQHF,TRBV29-1,TRBJ1-5,many,TRBD1
TGTGCCACCAGAAGGACAGGGGGGTGTCCGGGAACTGAAGCTTTCTTT,CATRRTGGCPGTEAFF,TRBV24-1,TRBJ1-1,many,TRBD1
TGTGCCAGCAGTTTAAAGCAGACCCAGTACTTC,CASSLKQTQYF,TRBV28,TRBJ2-5,-,-
TGCGCCAGCAGCTTGGACGGCAGGGGGGCGAGGACTGAAGCTTTCTTT,CASSLDGRGARTEAFF,TRBV5-1,TRBJ1-1,many,TRBD1
TGTGCCGCAGGACTAGCGGGAGCGTCCTACGAGCAGTACTTC,CAAGLAGASYEQYF,TRBV27,TRBJ2-7,many,TRBD2
TGTGCCAGCAGCTTTGTAGGGGCCAGCTCCTACAATGAGCAGTTCTTC,CASSFVGASSYNEQFF,TRBV11-1,TRBJ2-1,many,-
TGCAGTGCCAGGACAGGGGGCAACTACGAGCAGTACTTC,CSARTGGNYEQYF,TRBV20-1,TRBJ2-7,many,TRBD1
TGTGCCAGCAGCCGGGACAGGGGAAAACGTTACGAGCAGTACTTC,CASSRDRGKRYEQYF,TRBV12-3/TRBV12-4,TRBJ2-7,-,TRBD1
TGTGCCAGCTCACCACCGATGAGCGTCGAGCAGTACTTC,CASSPPMSVEQYF,TRBV18,TRBJ2-7,few,-
TGTGCCAGCAGCCCCGGACTAGCGGTCTACGAGCAGTACTTC,CASSPGLAVYEQYF,TRBV28,TRBJ2-7,many,TRBD2
TGTGCCACCAGCAGAGATGTGGCTAGCGGGGGGTACGAGCAGTACTTC,CATSRDVASGGYEQYF,TRBV15,TRBJ2-7,many,TRBD2
TGTGCTAGTGGTTTGGCGGGGGGTGAAGCTTTCTTT,CASGLAGGEAFF,TRBV12-5,TRBJ1-1,-,-
TGTGCCAGCAGCCAAGGTAGGGGGAAGTACGAGCAGTACTTC,CASSQGRGKYEQYF,TRBV3-1,TRBJ2-7,many,-
TGTGCCAGCAGGGGCAGGGGGCGAAGCGTTGGCTACACCTTC,CASRGRGRSVGYTF,TRBV6-1,TRBJ1-2,-,TRBD1
TGTGCCAGCAGACCGACAGGGGGTAGCGGGGAGCTGTTTTTT,CASRPTGGSGELFF,TRBV7-3,TRBJ2-2,-,TRBD1
TGTGCGTCGAGTCCCCGGCCTAACTATGGCTACACCTTC,CASSPRPNYGYTF,TRBV12-3/TRBV12-4,TRBJ1-2,few,-
TGTGCCAGCAGCAACACCTTAGGTGGGACCTACGAGCAGTACTTC,CASSNTLGGTYEQYF,TRBV2,TRBJ2-7,-,-
TGCGCCAGCAGCCAAGAAGGGGGGCGGAACAATCAGCCCCAGCATTTT,CASSQEGGRNNQPQHF,TRBV4-1,TRBJ1-5,many,-
TGCGCCAGCAGCCTGGGCTATGGGAACACTGAAGCTTTCTTT,CASSLGYGNTEAFF,TRBV5-1,TRBJ1-1,-,-
TGTGCCAGCAGTTTCTCGGTAGATGGCTACACCTTC,CASSFSVDGYTF,TRBV12-3/TRBV12-4,TRBJ1-2,-,-
TGCGCCAGCAGCTCGATAGCGGACAGAGACACTGAAGCTTTCTTT,CASSSIADRDTEAFF,TRBV5-1,TRBJ1-1,many,-
TGTGCCAGCAGCTTGATGACTGGCGCTGAGAACACCGGGGAGCTGTTTTTT,CASSLMTGAENTGELFF,TRBV12-3/TRBV12-4,TRBJ2-2,many,-
TGTGCCAGCAGTTTCGTCACGTTCTATGGCTACACCTTC,CASSFVTFYGYTF,TRBV28,TRBJ1-2,many,-
TGTGCCAGCAGTCCTCGACAGGGGGCGCAGCCCCAGCATTTT,CASSPRQGAQPQHF,TRBV6-5,TRBJ1-5,many,TRBD1
TGTGCCAGCAGTCCGACACAGGGGGCTAGAAACATTCAGTACTTC,CASSPTQGARNIQYF,TRBV6-2/TRBV6-3,TRBJ2-4,many,TRBD1
TGTGCCAGCAGTATCGACAGGGGGCAGGAAAACACCATATATTTT,CASSIDRGQENTIYF,TRBV6-5,TRBJ1-3,few,TRBD1
TGTGCCAGCAGTTCGGTCTACGAGCAGTACTTC,CASSSVYEQYF,TRBV6-5,TRBJ2-7,many,-
TGTGCCAGCAGTGATGGGGGCCACCAAGAGACCCAGTACTTC,CASSDGGHQETQYF,TRBV6-1,TRBJ2-5,-,-
TGTGCCAGCGGGTACCCGGGAGCTGGGGAGCTGTTTTTT,CASGYPGAGELFF,TRBV2,TRBJ2-2,many,-
TGCAGCGTTGGAGGGGCCTCCTACGAGCAGTACTTC,CSVGGASYEQYF,TRBV29-1,TRBJ2-7,many,-
TGTGCCAGCAGTGGGGGCCCATCCGAAAACATTCAGTACTTC,CASSGGPSENIQYF,TRBV28,TRBJ2-4,-,-
TGTGCCAGCAGCTTGGACAGGGGGATAAACTATGGCTACACCTTC,CASSLDRGINYGYTF,TRBV7-8,TRBJ1-2,-,TRBD1
TGTGCCAGCAGTGAGCCGGGAATCCCCTACGAGCAGTACTTC,CASSEPGIPYEQYF,TRBV2,TRBJ2-7,many,-
TGTGCCAGCAGTTACGTAGGGGGCGGGGATGAAGCTTTCTTT,CASSYVGGGDEAFF,TRBV6-5,TRBJ1-1,-,TRBD1
TGCAGTGCTAGAGATCGAATGTTTATGAACACTGAAGCTTTCTTT,CSARDRMFMNTEAFF,TRBV20-1,TRBJ1-1,many,-
TGCAGTGCCGTTCCGGGACTAGCGGGAGAGGATACGCAGTATTTT,CSAVPGLAGEDTQYF,TRBV20-1,TRBJ2-3,many,TRBD2
TGTGCCAGCAGCGGAGGACAGGGGGTTGACTATGGCTACACCTTC,CASSGGQGVDYGYTF,TRBV9,TRBJ1-2,many,TRBD1
TGTGCCAGCAGTTCCGTCGATAGGGCTAAGGGAAACACCATATATTTT,CASSSVDRAKGNTIYF,TRBV27,TRBJ1-3,many,-
TGTGCCAGCAGCACGGGACACGGGGAGACCCAGTACTTC,CASSTGHGETQYF,TRBV7-2,TRBJ2-5,many,-
TGTGCCAGCAGTTACTCGGGAACTAGCGGGAAGGTAGAGCAGTTCTTC,CASSYSGTSGKVEQFF,TRBV6-2/TRBV6-3,TRBJ2-1,many,TRBD2
TGTGCCAGCAGCCCGACTAGCGGGAGGGCTTCAGGAGAGACCCAGTACTTC,CASSPTSGRASGETQYF,TRBV7-8,TRBJ2-5,once,TRBD2